These 24 T cell receptor beta chains were all obtained from the same sample, sequenced in a study of vaccination and CD4 T cells after COVID-19. Sequence data for DNA of cultured CD4+ T cells were generated by the Oncomine TCR Beta short-read assay. TCRdb analysed the PCR reads with MiXCR anew, one entry per CDR3 protein. Of approximately 17,000 distinct CDR3 sequences detected, 40% to 55% appear once; the ten largest clones hold approximately 5%. Antigens of these TCRs are unknown. The treatment: approximately 11-day PBMC culture with coronavirus spike peptide pools or control peptides (ViraFEST assay). Source: CD4+ T cells from blood, cultured in vitro, taken before SARS-CoV-2 vaccination. The receptor source for this set is a human donor who had recovered from COVID-19.

The rearrangement links TRBV2 to TRBJ1-2, with 9 bases that match TRBD1. The CDR3 spans 14 residues. The J segment lost 5 bases and the V segment lost 1 base, leaving 2 bases of the junction unmatched. Germline CDR1 reads SNHLY; CDR2 reads FYNNEI. The CDR3: CASSEVGQGYGYTF. In DNA, the CDR3 is TGTGCCAGCAGTGAAGTCGGACAGGGGTATGGCTACACCTTC.

The chain has TRBV7-7 and TRBJ2-2; D may be TRBD2 (7 bases). Trimming shortened V by 5 bases and J by 7 bases, and 17 bases separated the two germline ends. Germline loops: CDR1 SSHAT, CDR2 FNYEAQ (reference sequence). The CDR3 sequence is 15 residues long. CDR3 DNA: TGTGCCAGCAGCGCTTTGCGGGGGCAAGGCGGGGAGCTGTTTTTT. It specifies CASSALRGQGGELFF.

This chain links TRBV19 with TRBJ1-1; TRBD1 might be the D (5 bases). From germline, CDR1 is LNHDA and CDR2 SQIVND (reference sequence). This CDR3 has 16 residues. Trimming removed 3 bases from V and 4 bases from J, with 18 bases in between. CDR3 DNA: TGTGCCAGTAGTATCGAACCGGGACGGCCGCTCACTGAAGCTTTCTTT. Its translation: CASSIEPGRPLTEAFF.

This clonotype is medium-sized within its sample. V usage is TRBV7-9 and J usage is TRBJ1-2, with 7 nucleotides matching TRBD1. This CDR3 contains 19 residues. V shed 2 bases and J 4 bases; nucleotides not matched to a gene: 19. Germline assignment: CDR1 SEHNR and CDR2 FQNEAQ (reference sequence). CDR3 loop: CASSLTSQGTRSRPYGYTF. The CDR3 region has the DNA TGTGCCAGCAGCTTAACCTCACAGGGGACCCGGAGTAGGCCCTATGGCTACACCTTC.

The V and J genes are TRBV6-1 and TRBJ1-2; the match to TRBD1 covers 9 bases. The V gene end was trimmed by 7 bases and the J gene end by 1 base; junction bases not matched to a gene: 4. The CDR3 loop spans 14 amino acids. Germline loops: CDR1 MNHNS, CDR2 SASEGT. The CDR3 DNA is TGTGCCAGCACCCGGACAGGGGTTAACTATGGCTACACCTTC. The encoded protein is CASTRTGVNYGYTF.

The CDR3 loop reads CASSPNSGTGSSYTF. CDR3 coding DNA: TGTGCCAGTAGTCCTAACTCCGGGACAGGATCTAGCTACACCTTC. The rearrangement links TRBV19 to TRBJ1-2, with 8 positions matching TRBD1. With V trimmed by 5 bases and J by 9 bases, 14 bases remained unmatched. Germline V gene lookup returns CDR1 LNHDA and CDR2 SQIVND (reference sequence). This CDR3 has 15 residues.

The chain is built from TRBV7-3 and TRBJ2-7; 15 bases are a match to TRBD2. The germline CDR1 and CDR2 sequences are SGHTA and FQGTGA. The CDR3 is made up of 17 amino acids. With 5 bases clipped from V and 3 bases from J, the junction kept 8 bases outside the gene matches. The CDR3 sequence: CASSLKPGLAGGYEQYF. The DNA of the CDR3 is TGTGCCAGCAGCCTAAAACCGGGACTAGCGGGAGGCTACGAGCAGTACTTC.

This chain joins TRBV28 and TRBJ2-3; D may match TRBD1 or TRBD2 (5 bases each). The CDR3 totals 16 residues. The V gene lost 6 bases and the J gene lost 1 base, with 17 bases spanning the gap. CDR1 is MDHEN, CDR2 SYDVKM, per germline. The CDR3 reads CASRPGLGSGTDTQYF. The DNA for the CDR3 is TGTGCCAGCAGGCCGGGGCTAGGGAGTGGCACAGATACGCAGTATTTT.

V usage is TRBV20-1 and J usage is TRBJ2-5; 12 nucleotides line up with TRBD2. The ends lost 3 bases at V and 3 bases at J; junction bases unmatched: 2. The CDR3 runs to 14 residues. Germline V gene lookup returns CDR1 DFQATT and CDR2 SNEGSKA (reference sequence). CDR3 nucleotide sequence: TGCAGTGCTAGCCTAGCGGGAGGGAAAGAGACCCAGTACTTC. It is translated as CSASLAGGKETQYF.

The V and J genes are TRBV2 and TRBJ1-2, with 10 bases aligning to TRBD1. CDR1 is SNHLY, CDR2 FYNNEI, per germline. Trimming removed 8 bases from V and 6 bases from J; junction bases left unmatched: 9. CDR3 size: 14 residues. The CDR3 loop is CASLNRQGANGYTF. The CDR3 bases are TGTGCCAGCCTAAATCGACAGGGGGCCAATGGCTACACCTTC.

The genes are TRBV20-1 and TRBJ2-3; 8 bases line up with TRBD2. CDR3 length: 18 residues. Trimming removed 1 base from V and 4 bases from J; junction bases left unmatched: 16. CDR1 is DFQATT and CDR2 is SNEGSKA in the germline V gene (reference sequence). CDR3 sequence: CSARGPYSTGGLPDTQYF. The CDR3 nucleotides read TGCAGTGCTAGAGGGCCTTATTCAACGGGGGGGTTACCAGATACGCAGTATTTT.

By share of the sample, this clonotype is medium-sized. V gene TRBV19 combines with J gene TRBJ1-2; 7 bases map to TRBD1. CDR3 size: 13 residues. Germline assignment: CDR1 LNHDA and CDR2 SQIVND (reference sequence). The CDR3 sequence: CASEGGFNYGYTF. CDR3 coding DNA: TGTGCTTCAGAAGGGGGCTTTAACTATGGCTACACCTTC.

This chain joins TRBV6-1 and TRBJ1-3; 9 positions agree with TRBD1. Germline CDR1 MNHNS, CDR2 SASEGT. The CDR3 length is 16 residues. The junction had 13 bases not matched to a gene; V was cut back by 5 bases and J by 8 bases. Written as DNA, the CDR3 is TGTGCCAGCAGTCCCTCGGCCGGGACAGGGACGGACACCATATATTTT. It codes for CASSPSAGTGTDTIYF.

The chain employs TRBV7-2 and TRBJ1-2, with D perhaps matching TRBD1 (6 bases). Trimming pared 5 bases from V and 2 bases from J, leaving 15 bases between. The length of the CDR3 is 15 residues. Per germline, CDR1 SGHTA and CDR2 FQGNSA. For the CDR3, the DNA is TGTGCCAGCAGCAGAACACAGGGAGCAAACTATGGCTACACCTTC. Its protein product is CASSRTQGANYGYTF.

This chain uses TRBV29-1 with TRBJ2-1; a weak D match, TRBD1 (6 bases). V lost 1 base and J 3 bases, leaving 13 bases between the germline ends. The germline V gene has CDR1 SQVTM and CDR2 ANQGSEA. The CDR3 consists of 15 residues. The CDR3 DNA reads as TGCAGCGTTGAAGGCAGGCAGGGGTACTACAATGAGCAGTTCTTC. It specifies CSVEGRQGYYNEQFF.

The chain recombines TRBV6-1 with TRBJ1-6; possible D gene TRBD1, 6 bases. V was clipped by 6 bases and J by 10 bases, with 16 bases between them. The germline V gene encodes CDR1 MNHNS and CDR2 SASEGT. The CDR3 length is 14 residues. The CDR3 region is CASRSRTVGSPLHF. The CDR3 bases are TGTGCCAGCAGGAGCAGGACAGTAGGCTCACCCCTCCACTTT.

The chain combines TRBV6-1 with TRBJ1-1; 7 bases align to TRBD1. Per the germline V gene, CDR1 is MNHNS and CDR2 is SASEGT. The CDR3 totals 15 residues. V was pared by 5 bases and J by 1 base, with 7 bases of the junction left unmatched. The CDR3 is CASSRDSPKNTEAFF. Here the CDR3 DNA reads TGTGCCAGCAGTAGGGACAGCCCAAAGAACACTGAAGCTTTCTTT.

This clonotype was detected once. This chain uses TRBV29-1 with TRBJ2-7, with TRBD2 identical over 7 bases. The V and J ends lost 6 bases and 0 bases, in that order; junction bases with no gene match: 5. There are 13 residues in the CDR3. The germline V gene has CDR1 SQVTM and CDR2 ANQGSEA. For the CDR3, the DNA is TGCAGCGTAGCGGGAATCATCTCCTACGAGCAGTACTTC. The encoded protein is CSVAGIISYEQYF.

V gene TRBV7-9 combines with J gene TRBJ2-2; D is unresolved. The CDR3 is made up of 11 amino acids. The germline CDR1 and CDR2 sequences are SEHNR and FQNEAQ (reference sequence). Trimming cost V 8 bases and J 6 bases, with 7 bases left between them. DNA for the CDR3: TGTGCCAGCCAGAGAGCCGGGGAGCTGTTTTTT. It codes for CASQRAGELFF.

The chain's CDR3 is CASSVDRGDAEAFF. CDR3 DNA: TGTGCCAGCAGCGTCGACAGGGGAGACGCTGAAGCTTTCTTT. The chain combines TRBV9 with TRBJ1-1; TRBD1 aligns across 8 bases. Germline assignment: CDR1 SGDLS and CDR2 YYNGEE. The V segment lost 2 bases and the J segment 6 bases; nucleotides outside the gene matches: 6. The CDR3 contains 14 residues.

The genes are TRBV12-3 or TRBV12-4 and TRBJ1-1; D unresolved. The CDR3 spans 14 residues. V lost 3 bases and J lost 3, with 11 bases in between. The CDR3 spells CASSFLRADTEAFF. Written as DNA, the CDR3 is TGTGCCAGCAGTTTCCTAAGGGCGGACACTGAAGCTTTCTTT.

The rearrangement joins TRBV7-9 to TRBJ1-6; the match to TRBD1 covers 9 bases. This CDR3 is 16 amino acids long. From germline, CDR1 is SEHNR and CDR2 FQNEAQ (reference sequence). The junction had 4 bases not matched to a gene; V was cut back by 3 bases and J by 4 bases. CDR3 region: CASSFDRGSYNSPLHF. The CDR3, as DNA: TGTGCCAGCAGCTTTGACAGGGGGTCGTATAATTCACCCCTCCACTTT. The full variable domain, in which reference TRBV7-9 and TRBJ1-6 provide the parts outside the CDR3, is DTGVSQNPRHKITKRGQNVTFRCDPISEHNRLYWYRQTLGQGPEFLTYFQNEAQLEKSRLLSDRFSAERPKGSFSTLEIQRTEQGDSAMYLCASSFDRGSYNSPLHFGNGTRLTVT.

This clonotype was seen just once. This chain uses TRBV20-1 with TRBJ2-3; 9 bases agree with TRBD2. Trimming cost V 4 bases and J 4 bases; bases outside gene matches: 6. CDR3 size: 14 residues. Germline V gene data show CDR1 as DFQATT and CDR2 as SNEGSKA (reference sequence). CDR3 sequence (DNA): TGCAGTGCTACCCTAGCGGGGCGTGCAGATACGCAGTATTTT. Protein: CSATLAGRADTQYF.

The V call is TRBV7-8, the J call TRBJ1-5; D is ambiguous. The germline V and J ends were trimmed by 5 bases and 0 bases, with 11 bases remaining between them. This CDR3 region has 15 residues. Germline values: CDR1 SGHVS, CDR2 FQNEAQ. The CDR3 DNA reads as TGTGCCAGCAGCCAGGCAGGCAATAGCAATCAGCCCCAGCATTTT. Residues: CASSQAGNSNQPQHF. Complete variable domain (other parts from reference TRBV7-8 and TRBJ1-5): GAGVSQSPRYKVAKRGQDVALRCDPISGHVSLFWYQQALGQGPEFLTYFQNEAQLDKSGLPSDRFFAERPEGSVSTLKIQRTQQEDSAVYLCASSQAGNSNQPQHFGDGTRLSIL.